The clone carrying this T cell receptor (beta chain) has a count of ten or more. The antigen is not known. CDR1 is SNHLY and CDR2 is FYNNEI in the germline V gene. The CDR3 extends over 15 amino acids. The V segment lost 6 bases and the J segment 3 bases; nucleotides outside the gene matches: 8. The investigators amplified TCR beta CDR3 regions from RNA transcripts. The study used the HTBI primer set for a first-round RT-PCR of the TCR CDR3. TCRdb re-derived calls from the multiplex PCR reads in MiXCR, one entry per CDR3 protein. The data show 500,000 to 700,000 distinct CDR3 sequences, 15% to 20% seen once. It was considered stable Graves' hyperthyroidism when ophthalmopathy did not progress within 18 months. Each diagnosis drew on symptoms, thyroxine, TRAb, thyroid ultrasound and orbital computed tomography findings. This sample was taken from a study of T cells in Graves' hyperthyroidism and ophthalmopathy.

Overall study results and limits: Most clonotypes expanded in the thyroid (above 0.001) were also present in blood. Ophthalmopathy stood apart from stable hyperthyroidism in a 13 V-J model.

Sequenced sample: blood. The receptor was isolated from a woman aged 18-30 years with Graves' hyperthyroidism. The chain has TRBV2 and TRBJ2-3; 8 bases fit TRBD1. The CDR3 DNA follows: TGTGCCAGCAGCGGATACAGGGGGAAGACAGATACGCAGTATTTT. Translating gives CASSGYRGKTDTQYF.